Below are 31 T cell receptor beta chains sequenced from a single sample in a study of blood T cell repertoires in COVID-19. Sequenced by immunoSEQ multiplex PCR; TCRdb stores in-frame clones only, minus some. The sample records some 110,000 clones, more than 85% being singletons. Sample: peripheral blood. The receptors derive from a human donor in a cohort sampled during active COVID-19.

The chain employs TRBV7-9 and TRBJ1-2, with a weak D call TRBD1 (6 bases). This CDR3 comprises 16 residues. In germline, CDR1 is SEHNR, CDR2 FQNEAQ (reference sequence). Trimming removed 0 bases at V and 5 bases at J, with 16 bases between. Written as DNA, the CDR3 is TGTGCCAGCAGCTTAGCTTGGGCAGGGGCCAGGTATGGCTACACCTTC. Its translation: CASSLAWAGARYGYTF.

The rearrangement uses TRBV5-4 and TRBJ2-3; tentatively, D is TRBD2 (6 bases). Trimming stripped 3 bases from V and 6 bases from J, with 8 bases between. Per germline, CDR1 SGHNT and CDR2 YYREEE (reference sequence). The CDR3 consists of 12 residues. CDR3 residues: CASSSLADTQYF. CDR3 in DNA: TGTGCCAGCAGCTCCCTAGCGGATACGCAGTATTTT.

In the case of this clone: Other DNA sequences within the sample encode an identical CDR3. The CDR3 spells CAIRGQGADNSPLHF. CDR3 coding DNA: TGTGCCATCAGGGGTCAGGGGGCGGATAATTCACCCCTCCACTTT. The chain links TRBV6-5 to TRBJ1-6; 8 nucleotides agree with TRBD1. Germline lookup yields CDR1 MNHEY and CDR2 SVGAGI. V trimming: 10 bases; J trimming: 5 bases; junction bases outside the gene matches: 10. The CDR3 is 15 residues long.

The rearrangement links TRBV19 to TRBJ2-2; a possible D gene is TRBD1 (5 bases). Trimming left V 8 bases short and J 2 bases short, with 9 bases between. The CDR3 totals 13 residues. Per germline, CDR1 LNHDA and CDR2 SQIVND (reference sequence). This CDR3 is CASADSNTGELFF. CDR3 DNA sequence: TGTGCCAGTGCAGACAGTAACACCGGGGAGCTGTTTTTT.

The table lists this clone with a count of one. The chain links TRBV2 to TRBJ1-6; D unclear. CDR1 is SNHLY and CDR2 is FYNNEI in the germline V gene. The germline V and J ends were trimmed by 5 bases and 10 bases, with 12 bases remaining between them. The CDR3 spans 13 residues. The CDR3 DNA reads TGTGCCAGCAGTACCCTACCTCCATCACCCCTCCACTTT. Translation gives CASSTLPPSPLHF.

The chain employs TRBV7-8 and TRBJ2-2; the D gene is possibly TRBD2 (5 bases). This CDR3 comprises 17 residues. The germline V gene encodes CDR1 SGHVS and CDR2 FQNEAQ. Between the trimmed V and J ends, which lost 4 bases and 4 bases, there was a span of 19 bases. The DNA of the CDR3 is TGTGCCAGCAGCTCCTACCCCTCCGAGGGAATCACCGGGGAGCTGTTTTTT. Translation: CASSSYPSEGITGELFF.

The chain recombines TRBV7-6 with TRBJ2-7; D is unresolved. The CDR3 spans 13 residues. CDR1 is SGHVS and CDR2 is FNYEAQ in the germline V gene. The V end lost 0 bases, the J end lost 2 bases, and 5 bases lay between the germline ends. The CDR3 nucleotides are TGTGCCAGCAGCTTAGCGAGCACCTACGAGCAGTACTTC. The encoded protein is CASSLASTYEQYF.

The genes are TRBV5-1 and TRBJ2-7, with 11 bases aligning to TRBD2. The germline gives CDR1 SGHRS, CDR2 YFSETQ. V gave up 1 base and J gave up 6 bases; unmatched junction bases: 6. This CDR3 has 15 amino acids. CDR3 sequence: CASSLTSGRQGEQYF. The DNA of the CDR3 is TGCGCCAGCAGCTTGACTAGCGGGAGACAAGGCGAGCAGTACTTC.

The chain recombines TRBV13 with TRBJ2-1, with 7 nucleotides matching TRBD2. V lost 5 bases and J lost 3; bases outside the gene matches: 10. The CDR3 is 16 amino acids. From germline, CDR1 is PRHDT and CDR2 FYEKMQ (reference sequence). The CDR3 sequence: CASSPGSASGYNEQFF. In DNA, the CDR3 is TGTGCCAGCAGCCCCGGTAGTGCTAGCGGCTACAATGAGCAGTTCTTC.

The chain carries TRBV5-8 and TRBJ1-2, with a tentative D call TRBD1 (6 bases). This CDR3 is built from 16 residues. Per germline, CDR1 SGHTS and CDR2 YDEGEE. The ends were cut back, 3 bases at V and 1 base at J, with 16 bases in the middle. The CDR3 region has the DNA TGTGCCAGCAGCTCCCTACAGGGTCAGGGTAACTATGGCTACACCTTC. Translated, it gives CASSSLQGQGNYGYTF. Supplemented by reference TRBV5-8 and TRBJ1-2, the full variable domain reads EAGVTQSPTHLIKTRGQQATLRCSPISGHTSVYWYQQALGLGLQFLLWYDEGEERNRGNFPPRFSGRQFPNYSSELNVNALELEDSALYLCASSSLQGQGNYGYTFGSGTRLTVV.

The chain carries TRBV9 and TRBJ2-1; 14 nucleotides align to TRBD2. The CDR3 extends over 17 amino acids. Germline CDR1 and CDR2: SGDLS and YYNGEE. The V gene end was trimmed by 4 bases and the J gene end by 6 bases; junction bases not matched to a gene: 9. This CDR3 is CASSIARTSGRFNEQFF. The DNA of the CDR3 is TGTGCCAGCAGCATTGCAAGGACTAGCGGGAGGTTCAATGAGCAGTTCTTC. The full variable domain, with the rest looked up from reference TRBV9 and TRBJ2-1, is DSGVTQTPKHLITATGQRVTLRCSPRSGDLSVYWYQQSLDQGLQFLIQYYNGEERAKGNILERFSAQQFPDLHSELNLSSLELGDSALYFCASSIARTSGRFNEQFFGPGTRLTVL.

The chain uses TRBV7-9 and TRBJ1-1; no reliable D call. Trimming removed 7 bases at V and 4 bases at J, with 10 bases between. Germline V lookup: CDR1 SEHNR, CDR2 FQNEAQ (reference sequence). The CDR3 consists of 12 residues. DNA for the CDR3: TGTGCCAGCATCCGAGGCGGCACTGAAGCTTTCTTT. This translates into CASIRGGTEAFF. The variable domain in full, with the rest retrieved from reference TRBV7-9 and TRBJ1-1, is DTGVSQNPRHKITKRGQNVTFRCDPISEHNRLYWYRQTLGQGPEFLTYFQNEAQLEKSRLLSDRFSAERPKGSFSTLEIQRTEQGDSAMYLCASIRGGTEAFFGQGTRLTVV.

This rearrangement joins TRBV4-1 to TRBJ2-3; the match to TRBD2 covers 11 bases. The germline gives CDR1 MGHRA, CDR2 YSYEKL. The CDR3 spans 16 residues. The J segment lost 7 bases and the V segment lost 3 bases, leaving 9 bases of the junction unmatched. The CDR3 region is CASSQAASGGSYTQYF. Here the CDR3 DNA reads TGCGCCAGCAGCCAGGCAGCTAGCGGGGGGTCATATACGCAGTATTTT.

In nucleotides, the CDR3 is TGTGCCAGCAACGGACAGGGGATTCCCTATGGCTACACCTTC. Its translation: CASNGQGIPYGYTF. The chain uses TRBV2 and TRBJ1-2; 9 nucleotides line up with TRBD1. After removal of 7 bases from V and 4 bases from J, the junction contained 7 bases not matched to a gene. CDR1 and CDR2 (germline): SNHLY, FYNNEI. CDR3 length: 14 amino acids.

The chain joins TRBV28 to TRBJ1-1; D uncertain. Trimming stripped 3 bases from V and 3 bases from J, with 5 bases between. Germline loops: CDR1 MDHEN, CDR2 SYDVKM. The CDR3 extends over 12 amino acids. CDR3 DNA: TGTGCCAGCAGTTTCCAGGACACTGAAGCTTTCTTT. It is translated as CASSFQDTEAFF.

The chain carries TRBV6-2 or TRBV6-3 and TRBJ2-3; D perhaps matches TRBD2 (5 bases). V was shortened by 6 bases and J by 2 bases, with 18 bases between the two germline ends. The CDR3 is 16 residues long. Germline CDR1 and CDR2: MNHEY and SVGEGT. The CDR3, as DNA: TGTGCCAGCAGCCCCACCGGGGTCGAATACACAGATACGCAGTATTTT. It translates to CASSPTGVEYTDTQYF.

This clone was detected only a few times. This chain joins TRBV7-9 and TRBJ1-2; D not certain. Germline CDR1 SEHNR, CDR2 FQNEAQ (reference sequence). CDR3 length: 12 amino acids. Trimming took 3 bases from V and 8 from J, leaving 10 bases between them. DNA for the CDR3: TGTGCCAGCAGCTTCCCCGGGTCGGGCTACACCTTC. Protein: CASSFPGSGYTF.

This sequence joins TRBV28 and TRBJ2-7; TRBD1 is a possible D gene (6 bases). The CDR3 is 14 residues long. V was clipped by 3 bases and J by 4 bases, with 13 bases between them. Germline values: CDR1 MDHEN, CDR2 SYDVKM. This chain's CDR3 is CASSLVGQIYEQYF. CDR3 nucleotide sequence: TGTGCCAGCAGTTTGGTTGGACAGATATACGAGCAGTACTTC.

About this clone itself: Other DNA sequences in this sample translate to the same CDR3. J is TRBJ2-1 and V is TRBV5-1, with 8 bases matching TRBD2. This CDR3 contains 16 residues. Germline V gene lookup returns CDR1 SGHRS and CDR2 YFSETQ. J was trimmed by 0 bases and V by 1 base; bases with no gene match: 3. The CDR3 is CASSLTSGGSYNEQFF. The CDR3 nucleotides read TGCGCCAGCAGCTTGACTAGCGGAGGCTCCTACAATGAGCAGTTCTTC.

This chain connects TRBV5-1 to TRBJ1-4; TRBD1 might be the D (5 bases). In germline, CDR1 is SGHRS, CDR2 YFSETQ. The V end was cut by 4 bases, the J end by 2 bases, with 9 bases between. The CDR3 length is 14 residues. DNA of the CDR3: TGCGCCAGCAGCCCGACAGTTACTAATGAAAAACTGTTTTTT. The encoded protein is CASSPTVTNEKLFF.

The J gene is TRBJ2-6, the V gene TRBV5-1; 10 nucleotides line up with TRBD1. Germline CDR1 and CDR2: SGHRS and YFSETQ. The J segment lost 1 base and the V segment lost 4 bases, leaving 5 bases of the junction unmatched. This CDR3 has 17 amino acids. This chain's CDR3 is CASSPEGQGSGANVLTF. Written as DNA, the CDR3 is TGCGCCAGCAGCCCGGAGGGACAGGGGTCTGGGGCCAACGTCCTGACTTTC.

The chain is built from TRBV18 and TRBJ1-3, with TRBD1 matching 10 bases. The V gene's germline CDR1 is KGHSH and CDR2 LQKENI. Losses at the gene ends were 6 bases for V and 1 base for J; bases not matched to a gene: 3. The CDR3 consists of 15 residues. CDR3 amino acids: CASSRDRGSGNTIYF. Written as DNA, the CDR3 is TGTGCCAGCTCTCGGGACAGGGGTTCTGGAAACACCATATATTTT.

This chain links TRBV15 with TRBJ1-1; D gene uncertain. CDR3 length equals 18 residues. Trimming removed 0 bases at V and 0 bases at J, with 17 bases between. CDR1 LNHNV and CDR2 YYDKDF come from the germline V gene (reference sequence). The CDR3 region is CATSREMPLLLLNTEAFF. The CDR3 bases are TGTGCCACCAGCAGAGAGATGCCGTTACTTTTGCTGAACACTGAAGCTTTCTTT.

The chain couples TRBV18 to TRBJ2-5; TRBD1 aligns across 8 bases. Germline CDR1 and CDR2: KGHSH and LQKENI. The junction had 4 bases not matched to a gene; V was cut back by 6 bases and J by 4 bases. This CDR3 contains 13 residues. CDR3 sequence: CASSQTGAETQYF. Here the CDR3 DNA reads TGTGCCAGCTCGCAGACAGGGGCAGAGACCCAGTACTTC.

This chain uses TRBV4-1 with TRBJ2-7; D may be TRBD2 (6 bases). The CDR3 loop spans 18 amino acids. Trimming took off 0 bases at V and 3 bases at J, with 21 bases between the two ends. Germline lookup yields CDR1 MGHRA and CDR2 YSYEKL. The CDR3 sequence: CASSQEGGLHWNFYEQYF. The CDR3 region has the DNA TGCGCCAGCAGCCAAGAGGGTGGACTACACTGGAATTTCTACGAGCAGTACTTC.

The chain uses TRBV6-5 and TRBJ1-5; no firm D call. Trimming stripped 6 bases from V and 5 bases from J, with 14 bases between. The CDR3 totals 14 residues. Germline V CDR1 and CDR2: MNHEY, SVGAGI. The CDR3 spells CASSERARDQPQHF. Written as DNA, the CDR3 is TGTGCCAGCAGCGAGAGGGCCCGAGATCAGCCCCAGCATTTT.

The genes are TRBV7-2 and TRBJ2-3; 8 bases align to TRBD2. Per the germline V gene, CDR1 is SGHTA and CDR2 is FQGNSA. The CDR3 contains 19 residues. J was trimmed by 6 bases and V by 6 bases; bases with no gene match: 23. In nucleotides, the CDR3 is TGTGCCAGCAGTCCAGGCCCAGGGGAAGCGGGAGTTTCCTCCGATACGCAGTATTTT. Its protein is CASSPGPGEAGVSSDTQYF.

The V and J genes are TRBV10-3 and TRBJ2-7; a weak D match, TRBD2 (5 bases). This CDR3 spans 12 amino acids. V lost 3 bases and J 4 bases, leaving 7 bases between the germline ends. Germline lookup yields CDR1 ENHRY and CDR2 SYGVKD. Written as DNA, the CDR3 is TGTGCCATCAGTGATCGAGGGTACGAGCAGTACTTC. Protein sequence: CAISDRGYEQYF.

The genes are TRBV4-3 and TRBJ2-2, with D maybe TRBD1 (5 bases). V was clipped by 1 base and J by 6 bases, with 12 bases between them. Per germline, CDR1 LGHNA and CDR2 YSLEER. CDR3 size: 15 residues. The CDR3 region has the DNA TGCGCCAGCAGCCAAGCCCTAGTCAGGGCCGGGGAGCTGTTTTTT. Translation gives CASSQALVRAGELFF.

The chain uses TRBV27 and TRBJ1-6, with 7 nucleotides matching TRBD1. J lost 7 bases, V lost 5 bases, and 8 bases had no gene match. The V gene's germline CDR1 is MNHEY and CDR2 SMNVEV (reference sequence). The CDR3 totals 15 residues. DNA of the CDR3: TGTGCCAGCAGTCCCCGGACAGGCTCCAATTCACCCCTCCACTTT. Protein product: CASSPRTGSNSPLHF.

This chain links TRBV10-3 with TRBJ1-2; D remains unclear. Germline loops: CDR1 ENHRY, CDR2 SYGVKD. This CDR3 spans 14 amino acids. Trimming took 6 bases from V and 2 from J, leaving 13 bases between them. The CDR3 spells CAIRHGATNYGYTF. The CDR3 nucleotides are TGTGCCATCAGACACGGAGCTACCAACTATGGCTACACCTTC.